This is a list of T cell receptor beta chains from one sample in a study of cytomegalovirus exposure and HLA in healthy donors. The method was immunoSEQ multiplex PCR; TCRdb's version includes in-frame clones alone and lacks a portion of them. The clone table shows roughly 120,000 clones, with the ten largest holding approximately 2.6%. The sequenced sample consisted of PBMCs. All receptors derive from a man aged 25-45 years in good health and CMV-seronegative. CDR3s include the opening cysteine and the closing phenylalanine or tryptophan. The D gene is left open where the match is weak.

v_call	d_call	j_call	cdr3_aa	cdr3_nt
TRBV9	.	TRBJ2-1	CASSVGGLSYNEQFF	TGTGCCAGCAGCGTCGGGGGTCTCTCCTACAATGAGCAGTTCTTC
TRBV29-1	TRBD2	TRBJ2-7	CSVEDTAGVREQYF	TGCAGCGTTGAAGATACGGCGGGGGTGAGGGAGCAGTACTTC
TRBV7-8	.	TRBJ1-4	CASSLGRFGGREKLFF	TGTGCCAGCAGCTTAGGAAGGTTCGGGGGACGCGAAAAACTGTTTTTT
TRBV28	.	TRBJ2-7	CASSFPGYEQYF	TGTGCCAGCAGTTTCCCAGGTTACGAGCAGTACTTC
TRBV10-1	.	TRBJ2-2	CASSPDRTNTGELFF	TGCGCCAGCAGCCCCGACAGGACGAACACCGGGGAGCTGTTTTTT
TRBV11-3	TRBD1	TRBJ1-1	CASSSRGTTPGEAFF	TGTGCCAGCAGCTCCAGGGGGACCACACCGGGGGAAGCTTTCTTT
TRBV19	.	TRBJ1-2	CASSIKGDYGYTF	TGTGCCAGTAGTATTAAAGGGGACTATGGCTACACCTTC
TRBV7-3	TRBD2	TRBJ2-3	CASSSLAGDTDTQYF	TGTGCCAGCAGCTCGTTAGCGGGAGACACAGATACGCAGTATTTT
TRBV4-3	TRBD2	TRBJ2-7	CASSQSWGGSGSRHEQYF	TGCGCCAGCAGCCAATCATGGGGTGGGAGCGGGAGTCGGCACGAGCAGTACTTC
TRBV6-1	.	TRBJ2-1	CASSARILSYNEQFF	TGTGCCAGCAGCGCACGAATACTATCCTACAATGAGCAGTTCTTC
TRBV27	.	TRBJ1-5	CASSLYSTGGNQPQHF	TGTGCCAGCAGTTTATACTCGACAGGTGGGAATCAGCCCCAGCATTTT
TRBV5-1	.	TRBJ2-7	CASSGSFHEQYF	TGCGCCAGCAGCGGGAGTTTCCACGAGCAGTACTTC
TRBV5-5	.	TRBJ2-7	CASSLYAVRDEQYF	TGTGCCAGCAGCTTGTATGCCGTTCGGGACGAGCAGTACTTC
TRBV30	.	TRBJ2-7	CAWGRGEAYEQYF	TGTGCCTGGGGACGGGGAGAAGCCTACGAGCAGTACTTC
TRBV5-4	TRBD1	TRBJ1-4	CASSLGQGEKLFF	TGTGCCAGCAGCTTGGGACAGGGCGAAAAACTGTTTTTT
TRBV5-1	TRBD2	TRBJ2-7	CASSRGTGGREQYF	TGCGCCAGCAGCCGAGGGACGGGGGGTCGGGAGCAGTACTTC
TRBV9	.	TRBJ1-1	CASSPYIGGENTEAFF	TGTGCCAGCAGCCCATATATAGGAGGGGAGAACACTGAAGCTTTCTTT
TRBV29-1	.	TRBJ1-1	CSVVPRQSHTEAFF	TGCAGCGTTGTACCCCGACAGTCACACACTGAAGCTTTCTTT
TRBV5-6	.	TRBJ2-5	CASSLGPQRGTQYF	TGTGCCAGCAGCTTGGGGCCGCAAAGGGGGACCCAGTACTTC
TRBV6-5	TRBD2	TRBJ2-7	CASSYFSGSPYEQYF	TGTGCCAGCAGTTACTTTAGCGGGAGTCCCTACGAGCAGTACTTC
TRBV18	.	TRBJ2-7	CASSPLPSDEQYF	TGTGCCAGCTCACCATTGCCCTCGGACGAGCAGTACTTC
TRBV28	.	TRBJ2-7	CASSPLALGRDNYEQYF	TGTGCCAGCAGTCCTTTAGCCCTCGGACGGGACAACTACGAGCAGTACTTC
TRBV28	.	TRBJ1-2	CASSFLGRGYTF	TGTGCCAGCAGTTTCTTGGGGCGAGGCTACACCTTC
TRBV19	TRBD1	TRBJ1-1	CASRDRAMGEAFF	TGTGCCAGCCGAGACAGGGCCATGGGTGAAGCTTTCTTT
TRBV6-1	.	TRBJ1-4	CASSSRGPPNEKLFF	TGTGCCAGCAGTAGCAGGGGACCTCCTAATGAAAAACTGTTTTTT
TRBV19	.	TRBJ1-1	CASSPQRNTEAFF	TGTGCCAGTAGTCCACAGAGAAACACTGAAGCTTTCTTT
TRBV15	.	TRBJ2-1	CATSRDRAGKANEQFF	TGTGCCACCAGCAGGGATCGGGCAGGGAAGGCAAATGAGCAGTTCTTC
TRBV7-9	TRBD1	TRBJ2-7	CASSRQGSDEQYF	TGTGCCAGCAGCCGACAGGGCTCTGACGAGCAGTACTTC
TRBV29-1	.	TRBJ2-3	CSVEGGYTDTQYF	TGCAGCGTTGAGGGCGGGTACACAGATACGCAGTATTTT
TRBV4-1	TRBD1	TRBJ1-5	CASSGQGNQPQHF	TGCGCCAGCAGCGGACAGGGAAACCAGCCCCAGCATTTT
TRBV28	.	TRBJ1-1	CASIRNTEAFF	TGTGCCAGTATTCGGAACACTGAAGCTTTCTTT
TRBV10-2	TRBD2	TRBJ2-2	CAATSGRAIGELFF	TGCGCCGCAACTAGCGGGAGGGCCATCGGGGAGCTGTTTTTT
TRBV11-2	.	TRBJ1-3	CASWAGSSGNTIYF	TGTGCCAGCTGGGCGGGGAGCTCTGGAAACACCATATATTTT
TRBV6-1	TRBD1	TRBJ1-2	CASGRDRISYGYTF	TGTGCCAGCGGACGGGACAGAATCAGCTATGGCTACACCTTC
TRBV20-1	.	TRBJ2-2	CSAEKPGELFF	TGCAGTGCTGAGAAGCCCGGGGAGCTGTTTTTT
TRBV6-5	TRBD1	TRBJ1-2	CASSTTGTGDNGYTF	TGTGCCAGCAGTACCACCGGGACAGGGGACAATGGCTACACCTTC
TRBV10-2	.	TRBJ2-1	CASKGEGLNEQFF	TGCGCCAGCAAGGGGGAGGGCCTCAATGAGCAGTTCTTC
TRBV14	TRBD2	TRBJ2-5	CASSLAGGPRETQYF	TGTGCCAGCAGCCTAGCGGGAGGGCCACGAGAGACCCAGTACTTC
TRBV19	.	TRBJ1-1	CASSTLRDTEAFF	TGTGCCAGTAGTACCCTCCGAGACACTGAAGCTTTCTTT
TRBV7-2	TRBD2	TRBJ2-3	CASSLEFQREQYF	TGTGCCAGCAGCTTGGAATTCCAGCGGGAGCAGTATTTT
TRBV15	.	TRBJ2-7	CATSRDRDSHEQYF	TGTGCCACCAGCAGAGACCGGGACTCGCACGAGCAGTACTTC
TRBV5-6	.	TRBJ2-5	CASSLGQQETQYF	TGTGCCAGCAGCTTGGGGCAGCAAGAGACCCAGTACTTC
TRBV29-1	.	TRBJ1-2	CSAVREDGYTF	TGCAGCGCTGTCAGGGAGGATGGCTACACCTTC
TRBV9	TRBD2	TRBJ2-5	CASSVGPSGRRLQETQYF	TGTGCCAGCAGCGTAGGACCTAGCGGGAGAAGGTTACAAGAGACCCAGTACTTC
TRBV5-4	TRBD1	TRBJ2-7	CASVGQGSFTFSYEQYF	TGTGCCAGCGTGGGACAGGGATCGTTCACTTTCTCCTACGAGCAGTACTTC